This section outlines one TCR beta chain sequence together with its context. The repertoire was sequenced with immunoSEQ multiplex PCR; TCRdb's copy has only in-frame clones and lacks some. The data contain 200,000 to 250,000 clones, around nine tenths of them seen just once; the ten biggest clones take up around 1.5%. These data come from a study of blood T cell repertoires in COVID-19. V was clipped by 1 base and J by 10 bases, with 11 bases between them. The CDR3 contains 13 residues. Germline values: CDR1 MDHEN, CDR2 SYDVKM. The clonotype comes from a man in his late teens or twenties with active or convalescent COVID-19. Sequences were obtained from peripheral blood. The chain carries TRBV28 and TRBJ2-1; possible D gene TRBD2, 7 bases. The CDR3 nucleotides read TGTGCCAGCAGTTTATCGGGGGGCAGGGAGCAGTTCTTC. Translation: CASSLSGGREQFF. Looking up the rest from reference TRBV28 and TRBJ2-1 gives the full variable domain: DVKVTQSSRYLVKRTGEKVFLECVQDMDHENMFWYRQDPGLGLRLIYFSYDVKMKEKGDIPEGYSVSREKKERFSLILESASTNQTSMYLCASSLSGGREQFFGPGTRLTVL.